These 30 T cell receptor beta chains were all obtained from the same sample, sequenced in a study of regulatory T cells in long-lasting Graves disease. Time point denoted: newly diagnosed GD, antithyroid drugs for less than 3 months. Making the TCR library involved RNA that had been extracted from PBMCs. Assembly of TCR beta libraries relied on iRepertoire HTBI primers together with Arm-PCR of CDR3 regions. TCRdb re-derived calls from the multiplex PCR reads in MiXCR, one entry per CDR3 protein. The sample contains about 440,000 distinct CDR3 sequences, about 15% of which appear only once. This same sample was also taken into another study, of T cells in Graves' hyperthyroidism and ophthalmopathy.

The sample in question was peripheral blood mononuclear cells (PBMCs), obtained at new diagnosis, from a patient treated with antithyroid drugs. These receptors all come from a young woman with Graves disease.

This clonotype has a single count. The junction does not match germline at one end; this may be a read error. The V and J genes are TRBV7-8 and TRBJ2-7, with 11 bases fitting TRBD2. The germline CDR1 and CDR2 sequences are SGHVS and FQNEAQ. The CDR3 has 17 amino acids. The CDR3 loop is CAGSRSSSGRPTYEQYF. The CDR3 nucleotides are TGTGCCGGCAGCAGAAGTTCTAGCGGGAGGCCGACCTACGAGCAGTACTTC.

The table lists this clonotype with many counts. The chain has TRBV2 and TRBJ1-1, with 9 positions matching TRBD1. Germline trimming cut 5 bases from V and 1 base from J; bases unmatched to any gene: 5. This CDR3 region has 15 residues. Germline V gene data show CDR1 as SNHLY and CDR2 as FYNNEI. CDR3 nucleotides: TGTGCCAGCAGTTCGGGACAGGGCCAGAACACTGAAGCTTTCTTT. It is translated as CASSSGQGQNTEAFF. The whole variable domain, remainder taken from reference TRBV2 and TRBJ1-1, is EPEVTQTPSHQVTQMGQEVILRCVPISNHLYFYWYRQILGQKVEFLVSFYNNEISEKSEIFDDQFSVERPDGSNFTLKIRSTKLEDSAMYFCASSSGQGQNTEAFFGQGTRLTVV.

Ten or more counts support this clonotype. The rearrangement uses TRBV20-1 and TRBJ2-3; 10 bases are shared with TRBD2. The CDR3 is 18 amino acids. Germline-derived CDR1 and CDR2 are DFQATT and SNEGSKA (reference sequence). The V gene end was trimmed by 6 bases and the J gene end by 4 bases; junction bases not matched to a gene: 19. The CDR3 sequence is CSAPVKREGLWGADTQYF. Here the CDR3 DNA reads TGCAGTGCCCCGGTCAAGCGGGAGGGCCTCTGGGGCGCAGATACGCAGTATTTT.

The V gene is TRBV7-8, the J gene TRBJ2-7; D might be TRBD2 (5 bases). CDR1 and CDR2 (germline): SGHVS, FQNEAQ. Trimming removed 1 base from V and 2 bases from J, with 15 bases in between. The CDR3 extends over 16 amino acids. The CDR3 DNA reads as TGTGCCAGCAGCTTAGGGGCTAGCCGGAACCCCTACGAGCAGTACTTC. It is translated as CASSLGASRNPYEQYF.

This clonotype occurred many times. The V call is TRBV11-2, the J call TRBJ2-7; D is unclear. Deletions cut 5 bases from V and 3 bases from J, with 20 bases between. Germline V gene lookup returns CDR1 SGHAT and CDR2 FQNNGV. The CDR3 loop spans 16 amino acids. For the CDR3, the DNA is TGTGCCAGCAGCCAAGCCCCCGGGTCAGGTTTCTACGAGCAGTACTTC. It specifies CASSQAPGSGFYEQYF. Supplemented by reference TRBV11-2 and TRBJ2-7, the full variable domain reads EAGVAQSPRYKIIEKRQSVAFWCNPISGHATLYWYQQILGQGPKLLIQFQNNGVVDDSQLPKDRFSAERLKGVDSTLKIQPAKLEDSAVYLCASSQAPGSGFYEQYFGPGTRLTVT.

V usage is TRBV6-1 and J usage is TRBJ2-7; D is tentatively TRBD1 or TRBD2 (5 bases each). This CDR3 is 15 amino acids long. The V and J ends lost 7 bases and 1 base respectively, with 17 bases between them. The germline V gene has CDR1 MNHNS and CDR2 SASEGT. CDR3 in amino acids: CASTKERGMSYEQYF. As DNA, the CDR3 is TGTGCCAGCACCAAGGAGAGGGGAATGTCCTACGAGCAGTACTTC.

Points on this clonotype: A clone one base away is much larger, so this may be a read error. This chain joins TRBV5-5 and TRBJ2-3; 8 bases are shared with TRBD2. CDR3 length: 16 amino acids. Germline-derived CDR1 and CDR2 are SGHKS and YYEKEE (reference sequence). CDR3 nucleotides: TGTGCCAACAGCTTGGCCCGGACTAGCTTTGCAGATACGCAGTATTTT. Translation: CANSLARTSFADTQYF.

The chain is built from TRBV6-1 and TRBJ2-3; no clear D. The V and J ends lost 6 bases and 6 bases respectively, with 22 bases between them. This CDR3 has 16 amino acids. Germline loops: CDR1 MNHNS, CDR2 SASEGT. Here the CDR3 reads CASRSEPAYSPDTQYF. The CDR3 DNA reads TGTGCCAGCAGGTCAGAACCAGCTTATAGTCCCGATACGCAGTATTTT.

This clonotype was counted at least ten times. The V gene is TRBV18, the J gene TRBJ2-5, with D possibly being TRBD2 (5 bases). This CDR3 comprises 12 residues. V dropped 2 bases and J dropped 9 bases, with 10 bases sitting between them. Germline CDR1 KGHSH, CDR2 LQKENI. The CDR3 region has the DNA TGTGCCAGCTCACCAGGAGGAGAAGCCCAGTACTTC. This gives the protein CASSPGGEAQYF.

This clonotype has a count of ten or more. The chain is built from TRBV15 and TRBJ2-7; weak D call: TRBD2 (6 bases). The CDR3 contains 15 residues. V lost 5 bases and J 3 bases, leaving 17 bases between the germline ends. Germline V gene sequence: CDR1 LNHNV, CDR2 YYDKDF (reference sequence). DNA for the CDR3: TGTGCCACCAGCGATCCCGGGACTGAAGACTACGAGCAGTACTTC. It translates to CATSDPGTEDYEQYF. Together with reference TRBV15 and TRBJ2-7, the CDR3 gives the full variable domain: DAMVIQNPRYQVTQFGKPVTLSCSQTLNHNVMYWYQQKSSQAPKLLFHYYDKDFNNEADTPDNFQSRRPNTSFCFLDIRSPGLGDTAMYLCATSDPGTEDYEQYFGPGTRLTVT.

The genes are TRBV11-2 and TRBJ2-7; 10 bases line up with TRBD2. CDR1 is SGHAT and CDR2 is FQNNGV in the germline V gene. This CDR3 comprises 15 residues. V dropped 0 bases and J dropped 2; count of bases not matched to a gene: 1. The CDR3 coding sequence is TGTGCCAGCAGCTTAGAACTAGCGGGAACCTACGAGCAGTACTTC. The encoded protein is CASSLELAGTYEQYF.

This clonotype was found many times. The chain uses TRBV3-1 and TRBJ2-5; D call uncertain. V was cut by 6 bases and J by 5 bases, with 10 bases left in between. This CDR3 region has 12 residues. The germline gives CDR1 LGHDT, CDR2 YNNKEL (reference sequence). CDR3: CASSPTGETQYF. The CDR3 nucleotides read TGTGCCAGCAGTCCAACCGGGGAGACCCAGTACTTC.

The table lists this clonotype with many counts. The chain uses TRBV20-1 and TRBJ2-1; D may be TRBD1 (6 bases). The CDR3 totals 17 residues. Deletions cut 5 bases from V and 0 bases from J, with 20 bases between. Germline CDR1 reads DFQATT; CDR2 reads SNEGSKA (reference sequence). CDR3 DNA sequence: TGCAGTGCTCCTAACGACTTCGAAGGGGGCTCCTACAATGAGCAGTTCTTC. Residues: CSAPNDFEGGSYNEQFF.

J is TRBJ2-7 and V is TRBV6-5; D might be TRBD1 (6 bases). CDR3 length equals 13 residues. The germline gives CDR1 MNHEY, CDR2 SVGAGI. V gave up 1 base and J gave up 7 bases, with 11 bases separating them. The DNA of the CDR3 is TGTGCCAGCAGTTACTTCACAGGGTATGAGCAGTACTTC. Protein product: CASSYFTGYEQYF.

Details on this clonotype: This could be a read error, since a much larger clone is one nucleotide away. V is TRBV6-9 and J is TRBJ2-7; D perhaps matches TRBD2 (9 bases). CDR1 is MNHGY and CDR2 is SVAAGI in the germline V gene. The CDR3 consists of 14 residues. The CDR3: CTSSLASGTGEQYF. The CDR3 DNA reads as TGTACCAGCAGTTTAGCTAGCGGGACAGGCGAGCAGTACTTC.

The V and J genes are TRBV9 and TRBJ2-2; TRBD2 is a possible D gene (6 bases). The CDR3 contains 15 residues. Trimming took 0 bases from V and 8 from J, leaving 14 bases between them. Per the germline V gene, CDR1 is SGDLS and CDR2 is YYNGEE. The CDR3 protein is CASSVGDFSIGELFF. The CDR3 DNA is TGTGCCAGCAGCGTAGGGGACTTTTCGATTGGGGAGCTGTTTTTT.

This clonotype was seen many times. This rearrangement joins TRBV12-3 or TRBV12-4 to TRBJ2-1; 7 bases line up with TRBD1. J was trimmed by 0 bases and V by 8 bases; bases with no gene match: 16. CDR3 length equals 18 residues. CDR3 bases: TGTGCCAGCCAGGGGACAGTGGCCCCCGAGGGCTCCTACAATGAGCAGTTCTTC. This gives the protein CASQGTVAPEGSYNEQFF.

This clonotype was seen at least ten times. The V call is TRBV15, the J call TRBJ1-1; TRBD1 matches 8 bases. The CDR3 contains 16 residues. Germline CDR1 is LNHNV and CDR2 is YYDKDF (reference sequence). Trimming cost V 0 bases and J 2 bases; bases outside gene matches: 5. CDR3 nucleotide sequence: TGTGCCACCAGCAGAGACCGGGACAGGCCAAACACTGAAGCTTTCTTT. It translates to CATSRDRDRPNTEAFF.

The sample holds many counts of this clonotype. The rearrangement uses TRBV24-1 and TRBJ2-3; TRBD2 aligns across 12 bases. Germline V CDR1 and CDR2: KGHDR, SFDVKD. Losses at the gene ends were 4 bases for V and 0 bases for J; bases not matched to a gene: 7. The CDR3 has 18 amino acids. The CDR3 region is CATSDPGLAGYSTDTQYF. CDR3 DNA sequence: TGTGCCACCAGTGACCCAGGACTAGCGGGATACAGCACAGATACGCAGTATTTT.

The CDR3 loop is CASSFSGTRDTQYF. CDR3 nucleotide sequence: TGTGCCAGCAGCTTCTCCGGAACCCGAGATACGCAGTATTTT. The chain employs TRBV7-9 and TRBJ2-3; D call uncertain. CDR3 size: 14 residues. The V gene's germline CDR1 is SEHNR and CDR2 FQNEAQ (reference sequence). Trimming removed 3 bases at V and 5 bases at J, with 12 bases between.

This clonotype was seen only once. The chain employs TRBV12-3 or TRBV12-4 and TRBJ2-3; 10 nucleotides match TRBD2. The ends lost 7 bases at V and 0 bases at J; junction bases unmatched: 7. The CDR3 has 16 residues. CDR3 residues: CASIPTSGHSTDTQYF. The CDR3 DNA is TGTGCCAGCATCCCGACTAGCGGGCACAGCACAGATACGCAGTATTTT.

About this clonotype itself: A single base separates this from a much larger clone, so it may be a read error. The chain links TRBV11-3 to TRBJ2-3, with D perhaps matching TRBD1 (5 bases). The CDR3 covers 14 residues. Per the germline V gene, CDR1 is SGHNT and CDR2 is YENEEA. The V gene lost 4 bases and the J gene lost 2 bases, with 10 bases spanning the gap. CDR3 coding DNA: TGTGCCAGCAGCTCCCGACAGAACACAGATACGCAGTATTTT. It yields the protein CASSSRQNTDTQYF.

This chain links TRBV4-1 with TRBJ2-7, with TRBD2 matching over 11 bases. V shed 3 bases and J 5 bases; nucleotides not matched to a gene: 6. The germline V gene encodes CDR1 MGHRA and CDR2 YSYEKL. This CDR3 is built from 15 residues. The DNA for the CDR3 is TGCGCCAGCAGCCAGTATAGCGGGAGGGCCGACGAGCAGTACTTC. The encoded protein is CASSQYSGRADEQYF.

This clonotype occurred many times. The rearrangement joins TRBV28 to TRBJ2-7; 7 bases are shared with TRBD2. The germline V gene encodes CDR1 MDHEN and CDR2 SYDVKM. V was clipped by 5 bases and J by 6 bases; unmatched bases: 16. The CDR3 is 16 amino acids. The CDR3 coding sequence is TGTGCCAGCAGTCCCCGAGGGGAGGGCCGAAAGGGCGAGCAGTACTTC. Translating it yields CASSPRGEGRKGEQYF. The full variable domain, in which reference TRBV28 and TRBJ2-7 provide the parts outside the CDR3, is DVKVTQSSRYLVKRTGEKVFLECVQDMDHENMFWYRQDPGLGLRLIYFSYDVKMKEKGDIPEGYSVSREKKERFSLILESASTNQTSMYLCASSPRGEGRKGEQYFGPGTRLTVT.

This clonotype has a handful of counts. The chain employs TRBV11-3 and TRBJ2-6, with D hard to call. CDR1 is SGHNT and CDR2 is YENEEA in the germline V gene. The CDR3 is 16 amino acids. Deletions cut 5 bases from V and 0 bases from J, with 11 bases between. CDR3: CASSQLGFSGANVLTF. Here the CDR3 DNA reads TGTGCCAGCAGCCAACTGGGGTTCTCTGGGGCCAACGTCCTGACTTTC.

There are a few counts of this clonotype. V is TRBV10-3 and J is TRBJ1-2, with 9 positions matching TRBD1. Germline V CDR1 and CDR2: ENHRY, SYGVKD. V lost 11 bases, J lost 7 bases, and 8 bases stayed unmatched. The CDR3 runs to 12 residues. This CDR3 is CAAGTGHFGYTF. In DNA form, the CDR3 reads TGTGCCGCAGGGACAGGGCATTTTGGCTACACCTTC.

This clonotype showed up many times. This chain uses TRBV12-3 or TRBV12-4 with TRBJ2-1; unclear D gene. Trimming left V 4 bases short and J 9 bases short, with 16 bases between. CDR3 length: 14 amino acids. The DNA of the CDR3 is TGTGCCAGCAGTTCGAGAGGCCTCACGCCTGAGCAGTTCTTC. Protein: CASSSRGLTPEQFF.

In this sample, this clonotype turned up a few times. The genes are TRBV6-2 or TRBV6-3 and TRBJ1-6; 7 bases match TRBD1. Unmatched junction bases numbered 13, after V lost 6 bases and J lost 5 bases. Germline CDR1 reads MNHEY; CDR2 reads SVGEGT. CDR3 size: 17 residues. CDR3 in DNA: TGTGCCAGCAGAGATTGGGGGGACAGTATCGATAATTCACCCCTCCACTTT. It encodes CASRDWGDSIDNSPLHF.

V and J are TRBV5-1 and TRBJ2-5, with D hard to call. V was shortened by 3 bases and J by 5 bases, with 14 bases between the two germline ends. The CDR3 loop spans 14 amino acids. CDR1 and CDR2 from the germline V gene are SGHRS and YFSETQ. CDR3 region: CASSSDSNRETQYF. CDR3 DNA: TGCGCCAGCAGCTCCGACTCGAATCGGGAGACCCAGTACTTC. Full variable domain (rest looked up from reference TRBV5-1 and TRBJ2-5): KAGVTQTPRYLIKTRGQQVTLSCSPISGHRSVSWYQQTPGQGLQFLFEYFSETQRNKGNFPGRFSGRQFSNSRSEMNVSTLELGDSALYLCASSSDSNRETQYFGPGTRLLVL.

This clonotype has at least ten counts. J is TRBJ2-5 and V is TRBV12-3 or TRBV12-4; 8 bases map to TRBD2. The CDR3 covers 16 residues. Trimming at V came to 4 bases and at J to 1 base, leaving 8 bases not matched to a gene. The CDR3 region is CASSYLFREGQETQYF. CDR3 nucleotide sequence: TGTGCCAGCAGTTACCTTTTTCGGGAGGGCCAAGAGACCCAGTACTTC.